Presented here are 11 T cell receptor beta chains from one specimen sequenced in a study of cytomegalovirus exposure and HLA in healthy donors. Researchers ran the PCR with 60 Vbeta and 13 Jbeta primers. Data came from immunoSEQ multiplex PCR; TCRdb stores just in-frame clones and leaves some out. Of more than 50,000 clones listed, approximately 70% were seen once; the top ten hold approximately 19%. Sequencing was done on a sample of PBMCs. The receptors originated from a woman aged 60-75 years in good health and CMV-seropositive.

This clone was seen only a few times. The junction and the germline gene differ at one end; a read error may be behind it. This chain uses TRBV5-4 with TRBJ2-3; possibly TRBD2 for D (6 bases). Germline CDR1 reads SGHNT; CDR2 reads YYREEE (reference sequence). The CDR3 is 16 residues long. CDR3 in amino acids: CASSQDQGLNTDTQYF. In DNA, the CDR3 is TGCGCCAGCAGCCAAGACCAAGGACTAAACACAGATACGCAGTATTTT.

The V call is TRBV7-9, the J call TRBJ2-1, with 8 bases aligning to TRBD2. V gave up 5 bases and J gave up 3 bases; unmatched junction bases: 6. Germline loops: CDR1 SEHNR, CDR2 FQNEAQ (reference sequence). The CDR3 is 15 amino acids. This chain's CDR3 is CASSPGLVSYNEQFF. In DNA, the CDR3 is TGTGCCAGCAGCCCGGGACTAGTCAGCTACAATGAGCAGTTCTTC.

The chain couples TRBV30 to TRBJ1-5; D not certain. The V end was cut by 0 bases, the J end by 4 bases, with 10 bases between. This CDR3 contains 14 residues. Germline assignment: CDR1 GTSNPN and CDR2 SVGIG (reference sequence). The DNA of the CDR3 is TGTGCCTGGAGTGTCGGTAGAACGAATCAGCCCCAGCATTTT. Its protein is CAWSVGRTNQPQHF.

The CDR3 coding sequence is TGTGCCAGCAACTTTACCCCAGGGTTGGTCTATGGCTACACCTTC. It yields the protein CASNFTPGLVYGYTF. The V and J genes are TRBV6-6 and TRBJ1-2, with D perhaps TRBD1 (5 bases). The V end was cut by 7 bases, the J end by 4 bases, with 19 bases between. Germline V lookup: CDR1 MNHNY, CDR2 SVGAGI (reference sequence). The length of the CDR3 is 15 residues.

This chain joins TRBV10-3 and TRBJ2-1; TRBD1 matches 7 bases. V trimming: 5 bases; J trimming: 4 bases; junction bases outside the gene matches: 5. The CDR3 runs 14 residues. Germline V gene sequence: CDR1 ENHRY, CDR2 SYGVKD. The CDR3 reads CAISRDRQYNEQFF. CDR3 sequence (DNA): TGTGCCATCAGTCGGGACAGACAATACAATGAGCAGTTCTTC.

CDR3 sequence (DNA): TGTGCCAGCAGCCCGGACAGGTACTATGGCTACACCTTC. This sequence encodes CASSPDRYYGYTF. The chain has TRBV28 and TRBJ1-2; 7 nucleotides align to TRBD1. After removal of 6 bases from V and 3 bases from J, the junction contained 4 bases not matched to a gene. Germline-derived CDR1 and CDR2 are MDHEN and SYDVKM. This CDR3 comprises 13 residues.

The chain has TRBV6-6 and TRBJ1-1; TRBD1 might be the D (5 bases). The V gene's germline CDR1 is MNHNY and CDR2 SVGAGI (reference sequence). This CDR3 is built from 12 residues. The V and J ends lost 5 bases and 8 bases respectively, with 12 bases between them. This CDR3 reads CASSPIDREAFF. CDR3 coding DNA: TGTGCCAGCAGTCCAATAGACAGAGAAGCTTTCTTT.

A note on this clone: The germline gene is not matched at one end of the junction; a read error may be the cause. This chain connects TRBV7-9 to TRBJ1-1; D is unclear. Germline assignment: CDR1 SEHNR and CDR2 FQNEAQ (reference sequence). This CDR3 has 17 amino acids. The CDR3 spells CSSSLGVGRGVSTEAFF. The DNA for the CDR3 is TGTTCCAGCAGCTTAGGAGTGGGTCGGGGAGTAAGCACTGAAGCTTTCTTT.

The chain recombines TRBV19 with TRBJ2-6; no definite D call. This CDR3 is 16 amino acids long. Between the trimmed V and J ends, which lost 0 bases and 7 bases, there was a span of 13 bases. Germline CDR1 and CDR2: LNHDA and SQIVND (reference sequence). The CDR3 reads CASSIDHGGRANVLTF. CDR3 DNA: TGTGCCAGTAGTATAGATCACGGCGGTAGAGCCAACGTCCTGACTTTC.

About this clone: An end of the junction does not agree with germline; a read error may underlie this. CDR3 DNA sequence: TGTTCCAGCAGCCCCTTTTACCAGCGCCCCTCTGGAAACACCATATATTTT. It codes for CSSSPFYQRPSGNTIYF. This chain connects TRBV7-9 to TRBJ1-3; no reliable D call. The CDR3 covers 17 residues. Germline assignment: CDR1 SEHNR and CDR2 FQNEAQ (reference sequence).

On this clone: One end of the junction fails to match germline, which may point to a read error. This chain links TRBV7-3 with TRBJ2-3; 11 bases align to TRBD1. The CDR3 has 14 residues. Looked up from germline, CDR1 is SGHTA and CDR2 is FQGTGA. This CDR3 reads CASGFGTGGDTQYF. The CDR3 nucleotides are TGTGCCAGCGGCTTTGGGACAGGGGGTGATACGCAGTATTTT.